The T cell receptor beta chain under discussion was sequenced for a study of shared clonotypes between healthy human individuals. CDR1 is SGHDT, CDR2 YYEEEE, per germline. V dropped 3 bases and J dropped 2; count of bases not matched to a gene: 5. CDR3 length equals 15 residues. The protocol was immunoSEQ multiplex PCR, while the TCRdb copy is restricted to in-frame clones and leaves out a portion. This sample has 450,000 to 600,000 clones; around three quarters occur once, and the top ten carry roughly 12%. The receptor's source is a woman between 40 and 50 years old in good health. Some clones in this sample may be carry-over from other donors' samples. The gene calls are TRBV5-6 and TRBJ2-1, with 7 bases identical to TRBD1. Sequenced input: PBMCs. CDR3 coding DNA: TGTGCCAGCAGCTATGACAGGGTCCCCTACAATGAGCAGTTCTTC. It encodes CASSYDRVPYNEQFF.